The 24 T cell receptor beta chains in this list originate from one sample, sequenced in a study of spatial heterogeneity in lung cancer. Time point of the sample: sample taken at primary tumor resection. TCRdb itself ran the 5' RACE reads through MiXCR, one entry per CDR3 protein. Of 20,000 to 25,000 distinct CDR3 sequences in the sample, around 5.8% were seen once. Sequencing used PBMCs, obtained at surgery. The source of these receptors is a male donor with early-stage non-small cell lung cancer.

This clonotype was counted at least ten times. The chain has TRBV7-9 and TRBJ2-4, with 13 bases fitting TRBD2. The germline gives CDR1 SEHNR, CDR2 FQNEAQ (reference sequence). V was pared by 5 bases and J by 2 bases, with 15 bases of the junction left unmatched. This CDR3 has 20 amino acids. The CDR3 nucleotides read TGTGCCAGCAGCCCGACCTTACTAGCGGGGGGGCCGGTGACCAAAAACATTCAGTACTTC. Translating it yields CASSPTLLAGGPVTKNIQYF.

The V gene is TRBV11-2, the J gene TRBJ2-7; the D gene is possibly TRBD1 (6 bases). The CDR3 is 16 residues long. Germline-derived CDR1 and CDR2 are SGHAT and FQNNGV. Trimming took 1 base from V and 0 from J, leaving 13 bases between them. CDR3 protein: CASSLVRGTSSYEQYF. CDR3 DNA: TGTGCCAGCAGCTTAGTCAGGGGTACAAGCTCCTACGAGCAGTACTTC.

In this sample, this clonotype turned up many times. The genes are TRBV20-1 and TRBJ2-4, with D perhaps TRBD1 (6 bases). The germline V gene has CDR1 DFQATT and CDR2 SNEGSKA (reference sequence). The ends were cut back, 1 base at V and 9 bases at J, with 19 bases in the middle. This CDR3 contains 15 residues. The DNA for the CDR3 is TGCAGTGCTAGAGGGGAGACAGGAGCAAGGGGCATTCAGTACTTC. This codes for CSARGETGARGIQYF.

This clonotype showed up many times. The J gene is TRBJ2-4, the V gene TRBV6-5, with TRBD2 identical over 11 bases. Germline V gene sequence: CDR1 MNHEY, CDR2 SVGAGI. CDR3 length: 16 residues. J was trimmed by 0 bases and V by 6 bases; bases with no gene match: 4. This CDR3 reads CASSKTSGGAKNIQYF. The CDR3 DNA reads TGTGCCAGCAGCAAAACTAGCGGGGGAGCCAAAAACATTCAGTACTTC.

This clonotype was observed many times. The chain combines TRBV4-2 with TRBJ2-2; 7 bases agree with TRBD2. J was trimmed by 6 bases and V by 1 base; bases with no gene match: 8. Germline loops: CDR1 LGHNA, CDR2 YNFKEQ. This CDR3 spans 16 amino acids. This CDR3 reads CASSQGEGAGSGELFF. The DNA for the CDR3 is TGTGCCAGCAGCCAAGGGGAGGGCGCGGGATCCGGGGAGCTGTTTTTT.

This clonotype is medium-sized. The V gene is TRBV14, the J gene TRBJ2-2; D unresolved. From germline, CDR1 is SGHDN and CDR2 FVKESK. The CDR3 runs to 13 residues. Trimming shortened V by 4 bases and J by 6 bases, and 9 bases separated the two germline ends. CDR3 bases: TGTGCCAGCAGCCCCCGAGGCCCCGGGGAGCTGTTTTTT. As protein: CASSPRGPGELFF.

This clonotype turned up a few times. The chain joins TRBV6-1 to TRBJ2-1, with 7 bases lining up with TRBD2. Germline CDR1 is MNHNS and CDR2 is SASEGT. The CDR3 has 14 residues. The V gene end was trimmed by 7 bases and the J gene end by 7 bases; junction bases not matched to a gene: 10. CDR3 sequence (DNA): TGTGCCAGCAACTCCCGGAGGGAGGGAAATGAGCAGTTCTTC. Translation: CASNSRREGNEQFF.

At least ten counts were recorded for this clonotype. This chain links TRBV30 with TRBJ2-7, with a tentative D call TRBD2 (6 bases). Germline CDR1 GTSNPN, CDR2 SVGIG (reference sequence). With 0 bases removed from V and 2 bases from J, the gap between germline ends came to 11 bases. This CDR3 is built from 14 residues. CDR3 residues: CAWSVAGGTYEQYF. CDR3 nucleotides: TGTGCCTGGAGTGTAGCAGGCGGGACCTACGAGCAGTACTTC.

This clonotype was counted at least ten times. At one end, the junction sequence differs from germline, possibly due to a read error. The chain's CDR3 is CANSSSRDSYGYTF. For the CDR3, the DNA is TGTGCCAACAGCTCGAGCCGGGACAGCTATGGCTACACCTTC. The genes are TRBV5-5 and TRBJ1-2; TRBD1 matches at 7 bases. The CDR3 loop spans 14 amino acids. Germline values: CDR1 SGHKS, CDR2 YYEKEE (reference sequence).

This clonotype was recorded at least ten times. The CDR3 spells CASSFYYQETQYF. The CDR3 nucleotides are TGTGCCAGCAGCTTCTACTACCAAGAGACCCAGTACTTC. The chain carries TRBV7-2 and TRBJ2-5; no firm D call. The germline CDR1 and CDR2 sequences are SGHTA and FQGNSA. Trimming removed 3 bases at V and 0 bases at J, with 5 bases between. The CDR3 extends over 13 amino acids.

This clonotype occurred many times. The chain is built from TRBV12-3 or TRBV12-4 and TRBJ1-2; no definite D call. CDR3 size: 13 residues. With 3 bases removed from V and 2 bases from J, the gap between germline ends came to 7 bases. The CDR3 loop is CASSFQRNYGYTF. The CDR3 bases are TGTGCCAGCAGTTTTCAGCGGAACTATGGCTACACCTTC.

V and J are TRBV9 and TRBJ2-5, with TRBD2 matching 13 bases. CDR3 size: 18 residues. With 0 bases clipped from V and 1 base from J, the junction kept 6 bases outside the gene matches. Germline V CDR1 and CDR2: SGDLS, YYNGEE. The CDR3 spells CASSVGGTSGTFQETQYF. The CDR3 nucleotides read TGTGCCAGCAGCGTAGGGGGGACTAGCGGGACCTTCCAAGAGACCCAGTACTTC.

This clonotype was observed at least ten times. The J gene is TRBJ2-1, the V gene TRBV11-1; D is possibly TRBD1 (6 bases). CDR3 size: 16 residues. With 1 base removed from V and 1 base from J, the gap between germline ends came to 11 bases. Looked up from germline, CDR1 is SGHAT and CDR2 is FQDESV (reference sequence). The DNA for the CDR3 is TGTGCCAGCAGCTTAGAGGGACACCAGTCCTACAATGAGCAGTTCTTC. It yields the protein CASSLEGHQSYNEQFF.

This clonotype was observed many times. This CDR3 is CASSEGQSNTGELFF. The CDR3 DNA reads TGCGCCAGCAGCGAGGGACAGTCAAACACCGGGGAGCTGTTTTTT. V and J are TRBV5-1 and TRBJ2-2, with TRBD1 matching 7 bases. Germline CDR1 and CDR2: SGHRS and YFSETQ. The CDR3 has 15 amino acids. With 4 bases clipped from V and 2 bases from J, the junction kept 5 bases outside the gene matches.

In this sample, this clonotype turned up many times. The chain carries TRBV20-1 and TRBJ2-2; weak D call: TRBD2 (5 bases). V lost 3 bases, J lost 4 bases, and 12 bases lay in between. The CDR3 extends over 14 amino acids. Germline V gene data show CDR1 as DFQATT and CDR2 as SNEGSKA (reference sequence). CDR3 protein: CSASQPGGTGELFF. The CDR3 DNA reads TGCAGTGCTAGCCAGCCCGGAGGCACCGGGGAGCTGTTTTTT.

The rearrangement links TRBV10-3 to TRBJ2-1, with a weak D call TRBD2 (6 bases). The CDR3 runs to 14 residues. Trimming took off 10 bases at V and 0 bases at J, with 13 bases between the two ends. Germline-derived CDR1 and CDR2 are ENHRY and SYGVKD. The CDR3 is CATVAESSYNEQFF. The DNA for the CDR3 is TGTGCCACCGTAGCGGAGAGCTCCTACAATGAGCAGTTCTTC.

This clonotype was detected ten times or more. V gene TRBV13 combines with J gene TRBJ1-6; D is uncertain. Germline V gives CDR1 PRHDT, CDR2 FYEKMQ (reference sequence). V lost 0 bases, J lost 9 bases, and 12 bases lay in between. The CDR3 totals 15 residues. Here the CDR3 reads CASSLGRAVGSPLHF. The CDR3 nucleotides read TGTGCCAGCAGCTTAGGCAGAGCAGTAGGTTCACCCCTCCACTTT.

In this sample, this clonotype turned up many times. V and J are TRBV7-2 and TRBJ2-5; TRBD1 agrees at 11 bases. The CDR3 spans 15 residues. Germline CDR1 and CDR2: SGHTA and FQGNSA. The trim removed 8 bases at V and 4 bases at J, leaving 9 bases unmatched. In DNA, the CDR3 is TGTGCCAGCCGATCCGGGACAGGGGGAAGAGAGACCCAGTACTTC. Protein product: CASRSGTGGRETQYF.

There are many counts of this clonotype. The genes are TRBV6-5 and TRBJ2-2; D unclear. The V and J ends lost 3 bases and 4 bases respectively, with 9 bases between them. The CDR3 totals 14 residues. Germline assignment: CDR1 MNHEY and CDR2 SVGAGI. In DNA, the CDR3 is TGTGCCAGCAGTTATGGTGAAACCACCGGGGAGCTGTTTTTT. This translates into CASSYGETTGELFF.

This clonotype showed up just a few times. The chain joins TRBV5-1 to TRBJ1-4; 8 bases agree with TRBD1. Trimming took 4 bases from V and 3 from J; bases not matched to a gene: 8. Looked up from germline, CDR1 is SGHRS and CDR2 is YFSETQ. The CDR3 runs to 16 residues. In nucleotides, the CDR3 is TGCGCCAGCAGCACTCGTACAGGGGGTCCTAATGAAAAACTGTTTTTT. Amino acid sequence: CASSTRTGGPNEKLFF.

There are a few counts of this clonotype. This sequence joins TRBV27 and TRBJ2-1; a possible D gene is TRBD2 (6 bases). Germline CDR1 reads MNHEY; CDR2 reads SMNVEV (reference sequence). V gave up 5 bases and J gave up 8 bases, with 19 bases separating them. CDR3 length: 15 residues. The CDR3 coding sequence is TGTGCCAGCAGTCTTACCCGACTAGTTATCGATGAGCAGTTCTTC. The encoded protein is CASSLTRLVIDEQFF.

There are many counts of this clonotype. The chain has TRBV28 and TRBJ1-4; 8 bases are shared with TRBD1. The CDR3 contains 14 residues. Germline V gene data show CDR1 as MDHEN and CDR2 as SYDVKM. V dropped 5 bases and J dropped 10; count of bases not matched to a gene: 9. CDR3 DNA sequence: TGTGCCAGCAGTGCTCGACAGGGGAGACGAAAACTGTTTTTT. Its protein product is CASSARQGRRKLFF.

At least ten counts were recorded for this clonotype. This chain uses TRBV24-1 with TRBJ2-3; D is unresolved. This CDR3 region has 14 residues. Germline V gene lookup returns CDR1 KGHDR and CDR2 SFDVKD. V was shortened by 0 bases and J by 2 bases, with 5 bases between the two germline ends. In DNA form, the CDR3 reads TGTGCCACCAGTGATTTGGGGTCCACAGATACGCAGTATTTT. It encodes CATSDLGSTDTQYF.

Details on this clonotype: Just one base apart from a much larger clone, this may be a read error. The rearrangement links TRBV6-2 or TRBV6-3 to TRBJ2-3; no reliable D call. This CDR3 spans 16 amino acids. V was pared by 0 bases and J by 1 base, with 11 bases between. Germline V gene data show CDR1 as MNHEY and CDR2 as SVGEGT. CDR3 DNA sequence: TGTGCCAGCAGTTACTCGATAGCCGGTGGCACAGATACGCAGTATTTT. Protein product: CASSYSIAGGTDTQYF.